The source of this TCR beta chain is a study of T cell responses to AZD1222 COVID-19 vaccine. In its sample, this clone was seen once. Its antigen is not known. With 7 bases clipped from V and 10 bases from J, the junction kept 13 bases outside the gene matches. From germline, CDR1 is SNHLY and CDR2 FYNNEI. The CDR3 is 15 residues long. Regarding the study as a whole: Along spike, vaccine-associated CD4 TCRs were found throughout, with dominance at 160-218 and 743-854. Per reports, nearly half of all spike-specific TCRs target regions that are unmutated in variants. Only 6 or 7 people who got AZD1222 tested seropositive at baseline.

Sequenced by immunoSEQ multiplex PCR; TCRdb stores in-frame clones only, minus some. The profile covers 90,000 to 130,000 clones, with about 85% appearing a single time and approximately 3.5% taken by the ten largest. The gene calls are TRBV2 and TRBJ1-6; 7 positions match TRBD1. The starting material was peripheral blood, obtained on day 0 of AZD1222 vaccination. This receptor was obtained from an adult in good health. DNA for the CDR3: TGTGCCAGCAATCCCCGAGACAGGGTCAGGTCACCCCTCCACTTT. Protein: CASNPRDRVRSPLHF.